This T cell receptor beta chain was documented in a study of T cell changes during pregnancy in multiple sclerosis. Losses at the gene ends were 2 bases for V and 8 bases for J; bases not matched to a gene: 6. Germline values: CDR1 SGHVS, CDR2 FQNEAQ. There are 15 residues in the CDR3. Clones were sequenced by immunoSEQ multiplex PCR, and TCRdb holds only the in-frame ones, with some missing. The sample lists some 40,000 clones; approximately 90% were seen once. This material consisted of CD4+ T cells from peripheral blood mononuclear cells, taken in the third trimester of pregnancy. The sequence was obtained from a female donor in good health, enrolled as a control in a pregnancy study. The genes are TRBV7-8 and TRBJ1-4; 9 bases align to TRBD1. The CDR3 nucleotides read TGTGCCAGCAGCTTAACAGACAGGGGGGGCGAAAAACTGTTTTTT. Translated, it gives CASSLTDRGGEKLFF.